This T cell receptor (beta chain) was recovered during a study of control samples from healthy donors and cancer patients (dated by TCRdb to the early 2020s). As to this clone: Its binding antigen is unknown. Base qualities are missing; no much larger clone stands one base away.

Library construction relied on the immunoSEQ multiplex PCR assay. Imported from immuneACCESS, the table was reduced by TCRdb to in-frame sequences with V and J called. These copies leave out some clones; in studies compared against another copy, an unresolved V gene accounts for under half, and the cause of the remainder is not known. Counted in this sample were some 95,000 clones; almost 90% of them appeared once. The ten largest clones take up 12% to 15% of the sample. The CDR3 goes from the cysteine to the phenylalanine over 12 residues. CDR3 DNA is the only sequence kept; it has 36 bases, read in frame from the first base. The germline V gene sets CDR1 to SGHAT and CDR2 to FQNNGV. Trimming accounts for 7 bases at V and 4 bases at J, while the number of junction bases matched to no gene is 4.

The V and J genes are TRBV11-2 and TRBJ2-7; 7 bases in between match TRBD1. Sequencing was carried out using blood. This TCR was recovered from a man aged 25-40 years in good health. The CDR3 protein: CASNRGSYEQYF. The DNA is as follows: TGTGCCAGCAACAGGGGTTCTTACGAGCAGTACTTC.